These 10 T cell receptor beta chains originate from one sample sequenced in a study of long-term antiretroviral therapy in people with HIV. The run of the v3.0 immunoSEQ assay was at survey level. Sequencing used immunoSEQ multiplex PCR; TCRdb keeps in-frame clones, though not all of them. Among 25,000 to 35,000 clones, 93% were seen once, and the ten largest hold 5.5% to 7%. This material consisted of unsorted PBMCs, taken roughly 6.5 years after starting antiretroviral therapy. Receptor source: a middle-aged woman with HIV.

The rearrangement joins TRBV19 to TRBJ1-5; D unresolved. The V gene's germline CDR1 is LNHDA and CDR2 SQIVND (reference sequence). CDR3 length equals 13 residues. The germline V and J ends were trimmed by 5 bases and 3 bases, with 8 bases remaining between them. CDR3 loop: CASSSWTNQPQHF. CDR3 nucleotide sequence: TGTGCCAGTAGTTCCTGGACCAATCAGCCCCAGCATTTT.

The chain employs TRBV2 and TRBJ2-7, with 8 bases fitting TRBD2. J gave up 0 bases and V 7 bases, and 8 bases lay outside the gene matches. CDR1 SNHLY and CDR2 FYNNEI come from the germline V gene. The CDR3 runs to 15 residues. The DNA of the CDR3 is TGTGCCAGCATTTTGAGCGGGGGTAGCTCCTACGAGCAGTACTTC. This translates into CASILSGGSSYEQYF.

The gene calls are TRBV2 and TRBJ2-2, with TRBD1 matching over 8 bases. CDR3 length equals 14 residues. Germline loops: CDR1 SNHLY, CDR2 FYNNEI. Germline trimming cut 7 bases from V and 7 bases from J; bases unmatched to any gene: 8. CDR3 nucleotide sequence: TGTGCCAGCACCACCGACAGGGGAAGCGGGGAGCTGTTTTTT. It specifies CASTTDRGSGELFF.

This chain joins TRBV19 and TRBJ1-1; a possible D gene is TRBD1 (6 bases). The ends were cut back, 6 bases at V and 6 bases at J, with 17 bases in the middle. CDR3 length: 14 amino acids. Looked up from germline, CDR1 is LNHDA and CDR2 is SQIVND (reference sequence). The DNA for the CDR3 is TGTGCCAGTAGGGCAAACAGGGAGGGGGCTGAAGCTTTCTTT. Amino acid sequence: CASRANREGAEAFF. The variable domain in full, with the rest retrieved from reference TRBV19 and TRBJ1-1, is DGGITQSPKYLFRKEGQNVTLSCEQNLNHDAMYWYRQDPGQGLRLIYYSQIVNDFQKGDIAEGYSVSREKKESFPLTVTSAQKNPTAFYLCASRANREGAEAFFGQGTRLTVV.

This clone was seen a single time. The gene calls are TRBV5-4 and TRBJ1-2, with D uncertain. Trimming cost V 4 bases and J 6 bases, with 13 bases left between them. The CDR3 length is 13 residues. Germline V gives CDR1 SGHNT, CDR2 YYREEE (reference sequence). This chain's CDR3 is CASSPLNVDGYTF. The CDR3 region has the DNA TGTGCCAGCAGCCCCCTAAATGTAGATGGCTACACCTTC.

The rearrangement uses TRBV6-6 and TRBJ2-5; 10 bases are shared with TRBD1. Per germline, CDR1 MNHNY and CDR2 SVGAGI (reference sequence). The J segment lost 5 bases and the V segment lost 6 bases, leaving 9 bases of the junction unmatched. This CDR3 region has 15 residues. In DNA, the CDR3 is TGTGCCAGCAGCCAATCGACAGGGGGCGCCGAGACCCAGTACTTC. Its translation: CASSQSTGGAETQYF.

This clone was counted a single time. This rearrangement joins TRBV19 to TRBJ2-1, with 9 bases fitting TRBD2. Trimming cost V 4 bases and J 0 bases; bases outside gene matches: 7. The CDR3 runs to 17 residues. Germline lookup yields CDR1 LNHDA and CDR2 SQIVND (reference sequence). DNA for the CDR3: TGTGCCAGTAGTAGGGGACGTAGCGGGAGCTCCTACAATGAGCAGTTCTTC. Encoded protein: CASSRGRSGSSYNEQFF.

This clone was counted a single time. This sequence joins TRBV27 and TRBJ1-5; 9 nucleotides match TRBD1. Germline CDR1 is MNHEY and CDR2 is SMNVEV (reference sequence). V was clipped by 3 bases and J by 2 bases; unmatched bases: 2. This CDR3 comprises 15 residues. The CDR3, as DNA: TGTGCCAGCAGTTTTCGGACAGGGGGCAATCAGCCCCAGCATTTT. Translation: CASSFRTGGNQPQHF.

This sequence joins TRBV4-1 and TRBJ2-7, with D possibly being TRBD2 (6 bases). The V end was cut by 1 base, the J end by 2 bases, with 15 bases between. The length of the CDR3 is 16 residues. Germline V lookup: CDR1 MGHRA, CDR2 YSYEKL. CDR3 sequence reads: CASSQVSGRGTYEQYF. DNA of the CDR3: TGCGCCAGCAGCCAAGTGTCTGGGCGGGGAACCTACGAGCAGTACTTC.

In DNA, the CDR3 is TGTGCCAGCAGCGTAGGGCAGGGGAATGGAGAGACCCAGTACTTC. Translated, it gives CASSVGQGNGETQYF. This chain connects TRBV9 to TRBJ2-5; D is possibly TRBD1 (6 bases). Looked up from germline, CDR1 is SGDLS and CDR2 is YYNGEE. The CDR3 is 15 residues long. V dropped 0 bases and J dropped 4 bases, with 13 bases sitting between them. The variable domain in full, completed from reference TRBV9 and TRBJ2-5, reads DSGVTQTPKHLITATGQRVTLRCSPRSGDLSVYWYQQSLDQGLQFLIQYYNGEERAKGNILERFSAQQFPDLHSELNLSSLELGDSALYFCASSVGQGNGETQYFGPGTRLLVL.